The rows below give T cell receptor beta chains drawn from one sample of a study of blood T cell repertoires in COVID-19. Clones were read by immunoSEQ multiplex PCR, and TCRdb kept only the in-frame ones, dropping some. The repertoire holds about 180,000 clones, around 86% seen once, with 8% to 10% in the top ten. Sample: peripheral blood. The source of these receptors is a man aged 50-60 years with active or convalescent COVID-19. Each CDR3 is given with its conserved first and last residue. Fields, in order: V gene, J gene, CDR3 length, clone size, D gene, CDR3 DNA, CDR3 protein. A D gene is named only where the DNA matches it firmly. Clone size, where shown, is once, few, many, or a class for clones that have expanded.

TRBV18	TRBJ1-2	16	.	.	TGTGCCAGCTCACCTCGCATCCCGGACGGGATCTATGGCTACACCTTC	CASSPRIPDGIYGYTF
TRBV18	TRBJ1-1	14	.	TRBD1	TGTGCCAGCTCACTCGCACAGGGGGGTACTGAAGCTTTCTTT	CASSLAQGGTEAFF
TRBV12-3/TRBV12-4	TRBJ1-3	13	.	.	TGTGCCAGCAGTTTTCTAGCTCGGGACACCATATATTTT	CASSFLARDTIYF
TRBV21-1	TRBJ2-7	13	.	.	TGTGCCAGCAAGGGACACCTCTTTGGCGAGCAGTACTTC	CASKGHLFGEQYF
TRBV19	TRBJ1-6	15	.	.	TGTGCCAGTAGTATAGTTCGGGACAAGAATTCACCCCTCCACTTT	CASSIVRDKNSPLHF
TRBV7-3	TRBJ2-1	14	.	.	TGTGCCAGCAGCCCAATGACTGGAAACAATGAGCAGTTCTTC	CASSPMTGNNEQFF
TRBV9	TRBJ2-4	17	.	TRBD2	TGTGCCAGCAGCGTAGCTAGCGGGGGGCTAGCCAAAAACATTCAGTACTTC	CASSVASGGLAKNIQYF
TRBV10-3	TRBJ2-1	15	.	TRBD2	TGTGCCATCAGTGGGGGTAGCGGGGGTTACAATGAGCAGTTCTTC	CAISGGSGGYNEQFF
TRBV11-3	TRBJ1-1	13	.	.	TGTGCCAGCAGCTTAGACGACAGGACTGAAGCTTTCTTT	CASSLDDRTEAFF
TRBV2	TRBJ1-1	13	.	TRBD1	TGTGCCAGCAGTGTAGGGGGCAACACTGAAGCTTTCTTT	CASSVGGNTEAFF
TRBV9	TRBJ2-7	15	.	TRBD1	TGTGCCAGCAGCGTGACAGGGGGCTTCTCCTACGAGCAGTACTTC	CASSVTGGFSYEQYF
TRBV7-9	TRBJ1-2	14	.	.	TGTGCCAGCAGCTTAGTAGTGGGTAGCCATGGCTACACCTTC	CASSLVVGSHGYTF
TRBV11-2	TRBJ2-1	14	once	TRBD2	TGTGCCAGCAGCTTAGGGACTAGCGTCAATGAGCAGTTCTTC	CASSLGTSVNEQFF
TRBV27	TRBJ2-7	14	.	TRBD1	TGTGCCAGCAGTCCGGTGACAGGGTTGCACGAGCAGTACTTC	CASSPVTGLHEQYF
TRBV24-1	TRBJ1-5	15	.	.	TGTGCCACCAGTGATCCAATCGCAGGGAATCAGCCCCAGCATTTT	CATSDPIAGNQPQHF
TRBV3-1/TRBV3-2	TRBJ2-7	16	.	TRBD2	TGTGCCAGCAGCCAAGATCTTGTGGCGGGAGCCTACGAGCAGTACTTC	CASSQDLVAGAYEQYF
TRBV19	TRBJ2-7	14	.	TRBD1	TGTGCCACTAATTCGGACAGGGGACGGAATGAGCAGTACTTC	CATNSDRGRNEQYF
TRBV3-1/TRBV3-2	TRBJ2-1	15	few	TRBD2	TGTGCCAGCAGCCGTACTAGCGGGAATTGGAATGAGCAGTTCTTC	CASSRTSGNWNEQFF
TRBV5-1	TRBJ2-1	14	.	.	TGCGCCAGCAGCTTGGAGTCTCCTAGCAATGAGCAGTTCTTC	CASSLESPSNEQFF
TRBV7-2	TRBJ1-5	14	.	.	TGTGCCAGCACCTCCGGGATGGACAATCAGCCCCAGCATTTT	CASTSGMDNQPQHF
TRBV10-3	TRBJ2-1	18	.	TRBD2	TGTGCCATCATCACGGGACTAGCGGGAGGTTCTATAAACAATGAGCAGTTCTTC	CAIITGLAGGSINNEQFF
TRBV6-4	TRBJ2-7	10	once	.	TGTGCCAGCAGCCCAGGCGAGCAGTACTTC	CASSPGEQYF
TRBV6-5	TRBJ1-1	13	.	.	TGTGCCAGCAGTTACTCGCGGGGCACTGAAGCTTTCTTT	CASSYSRGTEAFF
TRBV7-9	TRBJ2-2	12	.	.	TGTGCCAGCCGTAGAGAAACCGGGGAGCTGTTTTTT	CASRRETGELFF
TRBV4-2	TRBJ2-1	14	.	TRBD2	TGTGCCAGCAGCCAAGCGGGGGGGCCGAATGAGCAGTTCTTC	CASSQAGGPNEQFF
TRBV30	TRBJ1-6	14	.	TRBD1	TGTGCCTGGAGTCCCCAGGGGGGAGGTTCACCCCTCCACTTT	CAWSPQGGGSPLHF
TRBV6-5	TRBJ1-2	15	once	.	TGTGCCAGCAGTTACTCGATATATCAGAACTATGGCTACACCTTC	CASSYSIYQNYGYTF
TRBV7-3	TRBJ2-7	16	.	TRBD1	TGTGCCAGCAGTCAGGGGCCGGGACAGGGGACGTACGAGCAGTACTTC	CASSQGPGQGTYEQYF
TRBV19	TRBJ2-5	12	.	.	TGTGCCAGTTCCGAACGGAGAGAGACCCAGTACTTC	CASSERRETQYF
TRBV6-2/TRBV6-3	TRBJ1-1	14	.	.	TGTGCCAGCAGTTACTTCGCAGCGGGGGGGGAAGCTTTCTTT	CASSYFAAGGEAFF
TRBV7-3	TRBJ2-2	14	.	.	TGTGCCAGCAGCTTAAGGAGGGACACCGGGGAGCTGTTTTTT	CASSLRRDTGELFF
TRBV5-1	TRBJ1-2	14	.	TRBD1	TGCGCCAGCAGCTTGTTTAGGGGGCAGATCGGCTACACCTTC	CASSLFRGQIGYTF
TRBV3-1/TRBV3-2	TRBJ1-1	12	.	.	TGTGCCAGCAGCCAAGGGTCCAGGTATGCTTTCTTT	CASSQGSRYAFF
TRBV18	TRBJ1-5	15	.	TRBD1	TGTGCCAGCTCACCGCAGGGGGTTAGCAATCAGCCCCAGCATTTT	CASSPQGVSNQPQHF
TRBV4-3	TRBJ1-2	17	.	TRBD1	TGCGCCAGCAGTCAAGACAGGGGAAAGAGTTCTAACTATGGCTACACCTTC	CASSQDRGKSSNYGYTF
TRBV4-1	TRBJ2-6	17	.	.	TGCGCCAGCAGCCCACCCTACGGCGGGCCCGGGGCCAACGTCCTGACTTTC	CASSPPYGGPGANVLTF
TRBV6-5	TRBJ1-5	14	.	.	TGTGCCAGCAGTATGAAGGGAGGGACGGAGCCCCAGCATTTT	CASSMKGGTEPQHF
TRBV3-1/TRBV3-2	TRBJ2-7	12	.	.	TGTGCCAGCAGCCAGTCTTCCTACGAGCAGTACTTC	CASSQSSYEQYF
TRBV3-1/TRBV3-2	TRBJ2-3	14	.	.	TGTGCCAGCAGAGCCAAGGAAAGGGGAGATACGCAGTATTTT	CASRAKERGDTQYF
TRBV28	TRBJ1-1	15	.	TRBD1	TGTGCCAGCAGCCCCGGGACAGGGTTGGGCACTGAAGCTTTCTTT	CASSPGTGLGTEAFF
TRBV28	TRBJ1-5	13	.	.	TGTGCCAGCAGTTCCCAGAAGAATCAGCCCCAGCATTTT	CASSSQKNQPQHF
TRBV6-2/TRBV6-3	TRBJ2-3	14	.	.	TGTGCCAGCACCCCTCAGTCTCCGACAGATACGCAGTATTTT	CASTPQSPTDTQYF
TRBV15	TRBJ2-1	17	few	.	TGTGCCACCAGCAGACCCATCCGGCGGGAAAGGAAAAATGAGCAGTTCTTC	CATSRPIRRERKNEQFF
TRBV9	TRBJ2-5	13	.	.	TGTGCCAGCAGCCCTCGGACAGAAGAGACCCAGTACTTC	CASSPRTEETQYF
TRBV7-6	TRBJ1-1	13	once	.	TGTGCCAGCAGCCTACAGGGATACACTGAAGCTTTCTTT	CASSLQGYTEAFF
TRBV25-1	TRBJ2-5	15	.	.	TGTGCCAGCAGTGAGACTTTGACAGATCGGTGGACCCAGTACTTC	CASSETLTDRWTQYF
TRBV29-1	TRBJ1-1	14	.	TRBD1	TGCAGCTCGAGTATACAGGGGGGCAACACTGAAGCTTTCTTT	CSSSIQGGNTEAFF
TRBV12-3/TRBV12-4	TRBJ1-2	13	.	.	TGTGCCATCGCCATAACACCTAACTATGGCTACACCTTC	CAIAITPNYGYTF
TRBV4-1	TRBJ2-2	15	.	.	TGCGCCAGCACAGCCATAGGACAGAACACCGGGGAGCTGTTTTTT	CASTAIGQNTGELFF
TRBV4-2	TRBJ1-5	18	.	TRBD1	TGTGCCAGCAGCCAAGCCTCAACGGGCCAGGGGGCGGGTCAGCCCCAGCATTTT	CASSQASTGQGAGQPQHF
TRBV30	TRBJ1-6	16	.	TRBD1	TGTGCCTGGAGGAAGCTTTCGGGACAGACAAATTCACCCCTCCACTTT	CAWRKLSGQTNSPLHF
TRBV18	TRBJ1-2	14	few	.	TGTGCCAGCTCACCACCAAACAGGAAGTATGGCTACACCTTC	CASSPPNRKYGYTF
TRBV5-6	TRBJ1-1	13	.	TRBD1	TGTGCCAGCAGCTCACCCAGGGGGATTGGAGCTTTCTTT	CASSSPRGIGAFF